These 13 T cell receptor beta chains originate from one sample sequenced in a study of regulatory T cells in long-lasting Graves disease. The authors built TCR beta libraries using iRepertoire HTBI primers and Arm-PCR of CDR3 regions. TCRdb redid the calling of the multiplex PCR reads with MiXCR, one entry per CDR3 protein. The sample lists approximately 540,000 distinct CDR3 sequences, more than 10% occurring once. As for time point: newly diagnosed GD, antithyroid drugs for less than 3 months. Preparation of the TCR library used RNA extracted from PBMCs. Separately, the same data were catalogued under a study of T cells in Graves' hyperthyroidism and ophthalmopathy.

The sample in question was peripheral blood mononuclear cells (PBMCs), obtained at new diagnosis, from a patient treated with antithyroid drugs. Every receptor here comes from a woman aged 25 to 39 with Graves disease.

The table lists this clonotype with many counts. The chain employs TRBV10-2 and TRBJ1-2; no reliable D call. Germline CDR1 WSHSY, CDR2 SAAADI. The CDR3 length is 13 residues. V was shortened by 3 bases and J by 3 bases, with 8 bases between the two germline ends. The CDR3 sequence: CASSDPVDYGYTF. The DNA for the CDR3 is TGCGCCAGCAGTGACCCCGTAGACTATGGCTACACCTTC.

This clonotype was detected ten times or more. The rearrangement uses TRBV6-2 or TRBV6-3 and TRBJ1-2; 9 positions agree with TRBD1. V shed 8 bases and J 6 bases; nucleotides not matched to a gene: 1. Germline V gives CDR1 MNHEY, CDR2 SVGEGT. CDR3 length: 11 amino acids. This CDR3 is CASGTGNGYTF. The CDR3 nucleotides read TGTGCCAGCGGGACAGGGAATGGCTACACCTTC.

V gene TRBV30 combines with J gene TRBJ2-7; TRBD2 is a possible D gene (6 bases). There are 15 residues in the CDR3. Trimming left V 3 bases short and J 0 bases short, with 15 bases between. Germline V CDR1 and CDR2: GTSNPN, SVGIG (reference sequence). This chain's CDR3 is CAWSRTGLSSYEQYF. The CDR3 DNA reads as TGTGCCTGGAGCCGAACGGGACTTAGCTCCTACGAGCAGTACTTC.

There are a few counts of this clonotype. This chain connects TRBV30 to TRBJ2-2; no clear D gene. V was trimmed by 2 bases and J by 2 bases, leaving 15 bases between them. Germline loops: CDR1 GTSNPN, CDR2 SVGIG (reference sequence). This CDR3 spans 16 amino acids. In DNA form, the CDR3 reads TGTGCCTGGAGTTTAGGTCTAACTCTAAACACCGGGGAGCTGTTTTTT. The encoded protein is CAWSLGLTLNTGELFF.

This clonotype was counted at least ten times. V gene TRBV2 combines with J gene TRBJ2-1; D not resolved. Germline values: CDR1 SNHLY, CDR2 FYNNEI. The V gene lost 3 bases and the J gene lost 4 bases, with 10 bases spanning the gap. CDR3 length: 14 residues. The CDR3 DNA follows: TGTGCCAGCAGTGATCTGACTTCATACAATGAGCAGTTCTTC. Protein: CASSDLTSYNEQFF.

This clonotype appeared a few times. The V call is TRBV4-3, the J call TRBJ2-3, with 8 bases lining up with TRBD2. Germline V gene lookup returns CDR1 LGHNA and CDR2 YSLEER. After removal of 0 bases from V and 4 bases from J, the junction contained 12 bases not matched to a gene. This CDR3 contains 18 residues. In DNA, the CDR3 is TGCGCCAGCAGCCAAGAAGTCGTAGCGGGATTGGGGGCAGATACGCAGTATTTT. This sequence encodes CASSQEVVAGLGADTQYF.

Ten or more counts support this clonotype. The chain is built from TRBV20-1 and TRBJ2-1; D may correspond to TRBD1 or TRBD2 (5 bases each). The CDR3 runs 13 residues. The ends were cut back, 5 bases at V and 7 bases at J, with 15 bases in the middle. Per germline, CDR1 DFQATT and CDR2 SNEGSKA (reference sequence). CDR3 in DNA: TGCAGTGCTCACCGGGACCTCAGTAATGAGCAGTTCTTC. It is translated as CSAHRDLSNEQFF.

The sample holds many counts of this clonotype. The chain recombines TRBV7-9 with TRBJ2-7, with TRBD2 matching 13 bases. There are 16 residues in the CDR3. J gave up 5 bases and V 4 bases, and 8 bases lay outside the gene matches. Germline V gene lookup returns CDR1 SEHNR and CDR2 FQNEAQ (reference sequence). CDR3 nucleotides: TGTGCCAGCAGCTCCGGACTAGCGGGAGATCGGAACGAGCAGTACTTC. This encodes CASSSGLAGDRNEQYF.

This clonotype showed up just a few times. The rearrangement joins TRBV9 to TRBJ1-2; 7 nucleotides align to TRBD1. The CDR3 length is 17 residues. The ends lost 0 bases at V and 8 bases at J; junction bases unmatched: 16. In germline, CDR1 is SGDLS, CDR2 YYNGEE. The CDR3: CASSVATLATGRDGYTF. The DNA for the CDR3 is TGTGCCAGCAGCGTAGCTACATTAGCGACAGGGAGGGACGGCTACACCTTC.

This clonotype was seen repeatedly, ten times or more. This rearrangement joins TRBV7-3 to TRBJ2-5; TRBD2 might be the D (7 bases). This CDR3 spans 17 amino acids. V lost 3 bases and J 5 bases, leaving 22 bases between the germline ends. CDR1 SGHTA and CDR2 FQGTGA come from the germline V gene. CDR3 sequence: CASSLGGYREGTETQYF. The CDR3 coding sequence is TGTGCCAGCAGCTTGGGAGGGTACAGGGAAGGAACGGAGACCCAGTACTTC. Drawing the rest from reference TRBV7-3 and TRBJ2-5, the complete variable domain is GAGVSQTPSNKVTEKGKYVELRCDPISGHTALYWYRQSLGQGPEFLIYFQGTGAADDSGLPNDRFFAVRPEGSVSTLKIQRTERGDSAVYLCASSLGGYREGTETQYFGPGTRLLVL.

In this sample, this clonotype turned up a few times. One junction end disagrees with the germline gene, perhaps due to a read error. V and J are TRBV20-1 and TRBJ2-5; 7 bases fit TRBD1. Per germline, CDR1 DFQATT and CDR2 SNEGSKA (reference sequence). The CDR3 sequence is 12 residues long. The CDR3 nucleotides are TGCAGTGCTATTAACAGGGGAGAGACCCGGTACTTC. Amino acid sequence: CSAINRGETRYF.

In its sample, this clonotype was seen many times. The V gene is TRBV6-2 or TRBV6-3, the J gene TRBJ1-1; 10 nucleotides align to TRBD1. V was pared by 4 bases and J by 4 bases, with 3 bases of the junction left unmatched. Germline-derived CDR1 and CDR2 are MNHEY and SVGEGT. The CDR3 is 14 residues long. The CDR3 reads CASSLGQGVTEAFF. The CDR3 DNA reads TGTGCCAGCAGTTTAGGACAGGGGGTCACTGAAGCTTTCTTT.

This clonotype was seen many times. This chain uses TRBV4-1 with TRBJ1-1, with D unresolved. CDR1 and CDR2 (germline): MGHRA, YSYEKL. Trimming left V 0 bases short and J 8 bases short, with 16 bases between. The CDR3 loop spans 15 amino acids. CDR3 nucleotides: TGCGCCAGCAGCCAAGATGCCCAGACTAGTATCGAAGCTTTCTTT. Its protein is CASSQDAQTSIEAFF.